This T cell receptor beta chain stems from a study of shared clonotypes between healthy human individuals. Adults of Caucasian background living in Nashville, Tennessee made up all donors. Study-wide results and caveats: The study drew on few donors, limiting represented genetic and exposure-history diversity. The sharing of 5% to 5.5% of naive CD4 clonotypes was seen across a handful of donors. Despite large depth, sorted-subset datasets appeared incompletely sequenced.

About this clone itself: Its antigen is as yet unknown.

Assay used: immunoSEQ multiplex PCR; TCRdb lists only in-frame clones, some missing. Counted here are hundreds of thousands of clones, roughly 70% occurring once; the ten biggest clones make up approximately 2%. Trimming cost V 0 bases and J 0 bases, with 9 bases left between them. CDR3 size: 16 residues. The germline CDR1 and CDR2 sequences are SGHRS and YFSETQ. The TCR was taken from a woman aged 25 to 39 in good health. The specimen was memory CD4+ T cells sorted from blood. The subset denotes: CD45RA-negative fraction. The chain links TRBV5-1 to TRBJ2-2, with D perhaps matching TRBD1 (7 bases). CDR3 residues: CASSLGGTANTGELFF. The CDR3 DNA follows: TGCGCCAGCAGCTTGGGCGGGACAGCGAACACCGGGGAGCTGTTTTTT.